These T cell receptor beta chains were read from a single sample in a study of blood T cell repertoires in COVID-19. Some clones are missing from TCRdb's copy, which holds only in-frame ones; the method was immunoSEQ multiplex PCR. The sample lists 95,000 to 150,000 clones, about 83% seen once, with around 4.2% in the top ten. Material: PBMCs or T cells enriched from blood (not recorded which). All receptors derive from a woman in her 30s who had recovered from COVID-19. Each CDR3 is given with its conserved first and last residue. Each record gives: clone size, D gene, V gene, J gene, CDR3 DNA, CDR3 protein. D genes are given only for firm matches. Expanded clones get a size class; other rows say once, few or many, or leave the size out.

NA	NA	TRBV7-3	TRBJ2-7	TGTGCCAGCAGCCCCATGAAGGAGCGGTCCTACGAGCAGTACTTC	CASSPMKERSYEQYF
NA	NA	TRBV7-3	TRBJ1-6	TGTGCCAGCAGCCGTCTTTATAATTCACCCCTCCACTTT	CASSRLYNSPLHF
NA	TRBD1	TRBV18	TRBJ1-4	TGTGCCAGCTCACCAATGGACAGGGGTTCTGAAAAACTGTTTTTT	CASSPMDRGSEKLFF
NA	NA	TRBV27	TRBJ1-1	TGTGCCAGCAGTTTGCGTGGCGGTGAAGCTTTCTTT	CASSLRGGEAFF
NA	TRBD1	TRBV7-2	TRBJ2-3	TGTGCCAGCAGCTCCGGGACAGGGACAGATACGCAGTATTTT	CASSSGTGTDTQYF
NA	TRBD1	TRBV18	TRBJ1-1	TGTGCCAGCTCACCATGGGACAGCGGAATGAACACTGAAGCTTTCTTT	CASSPWDSGMNTEAFF
NA	NA	TRBV6-2/TRBV6-3	TRBJ1-3	TGTGCCAGCAGCCCATCCCAGAGAAACACCATATATTTT	CASSPSQRNTIYF
NA	NA	TRBV28	TRBJ1-4	TGTGCCAGCAGTTATAGGGGAAAACTGTTTTTT	CASSYRGKLFF
NA	NA	TRBV2	TRBJ2-3	TGTGCCAGCAGCCTTGACAGGAACCCCACAGATACGCAGTATTTT	CASSLDRNPTDTQYF
NA	NA	TRBV11-2	TRBJ2-7	TGTGCCAGCAGCTTTGTAGGGACTCGATCCTACGAGCAGTACTTC	CASSFVGTRSYEQYF
NA	TRBD1	TRBV7-3	TRBJ2-3	TGTGCCAGCAGCTTTTCTCGGACAGGACAGGCCAGCCAGTATTTT	CASSFSRTGQASQYF
NA	NA	TRBV28	TRBJ1-1	TGTGCCAGCAGTTCGTACAGAGTGAACACTGAAGCTTTCTTT	CASSSYRVNTEAFF
once	NA	TRBV10-1	TRBJ1-1	TGCGCCAGCCGCTATGCGAACACTGAAGCTTTCTTT	CASRYANTEAFF
NA	NA	TRBV28	TRBJ1-5	TGTGCCAGCACCTTCCCCAGACAGGCAGGTCAGCCCCAGCATTTT	CASTFPRQAGQPQHF
NA	TRBD1	TRBV19	TRBJ2-7	TGTGCCACCCGGTTGGGACAGGGTGGTTCCTACGAGCAGTACTTC	CATRLGQGGSYEQYF
NA	TRBD1	TRBV29-1	TRBJ2-2	TGCAGCGTTGATCCAGGGGGAAACACCGGGGAGCTGTTTTTT	CSVDPGGNTGELFF
NA	TRBD1	TRBV4-3	TRBJ1-6	TGCGCCAGCAGCCAGGAACAGGGGATCAATTCACCCCTCCACTTT	CASSQEQGINSPLHF
NA	NA	TRBV7-3	TRBJ2-3	TGTGCCAGCAGCAGACGCCGGGGGGACAGGCAAAAAGATACGCAGTATTTT	CASSRRRGDRQKDTQYF
NA	NA	TRBV5-1	TRBJ2-2	TGCGCCAGCAGCTTGGTGCCGGGAGAAGTAACCGGGGAGCTGTTTTTT	CASSLVPGEVTGELFF
NA	TRBD1	TRBV2	TRBJ2-1	TGTGCCAGTGGGGTGGATAGGACAGGAGACAATGAGCAGTTCTTC	CASGVDRTGDNEQFF
NA	TRBD2	TRBV7-6	TRBJ2-3	TGTGCCAGCAGCTCCCCGAATCTACCACCGGGAGGGGGTACAGATACGCAGTATTTT	CASSSPNLPPGGGTDTQYF
NA	NA	TRBV4-3	TRBJ2-1	TGCGCCAGCAGCCAAGCATGGCCGCAGGGTCTCGATGAGCAGTTCTTC	CASSQAWPQGLDEQFF
few	TRBD1	TRBV5-8	TRBJ2-7	TGTGCCAGCAGCCTGGACAGGGTCTCCGAGCAGTACTTC	CASSLDRVSEQYF
NA	TRBD1	TRBV19	TRBJ1-5	TGTGCCAGTAGTACGACAGGGAATCAGCCCCAGCATTTT	CASSTTGNQPQHF
NA	NA	TRBV12-3/TRBV12-4	TRBJ2-7	TGTGCCAGCAGTGCGATGAACTACGAGCAGTACTTC	CASSAMNYEQYF
NA	TRBD1	TRBV5-1	TRBJ2-7	TGCGCCAGCAGCCCCCTGGACAGGGGGTACGAGCAGTACTTC	CASSPLDRGYEQYF
few	TRBD1	TRBV7-3	TRBJ2-7	TGTGCCAGCAGCTTAACGTTGGGACAGGGGTCCCACGAGCAGTACTTC	CASSLTLGQGSHEQYF
few	TRBD2	TRBV6-5	TRBJ2-5	TGTGCCAGCAGTTATGGGACTAACCTCCAAGAGACCCAGTACTTC	CASSYGTNLQETQYF
few	NA	TRBV27	TRBJ2-1	TGTGCCAGCAGTTTTTCGGGGGTAAGGCAGTTCTTC	CASSFSGVRQFF
NA	NA	TRBV9	TRBJ2-3	TGTGCCAGCAGCGTAGCTAAGGGGGGCACAGATACGCAGTATTTT	CASSVAKGGTDTQYF
NA	NA	TRBV7-2	TRBJ2-7	TGTGCCAGCAGCCCCCCGGCTTACAGGGTCTCCTACGAGCAGTACTTC	CASSPPAYRVSYEQYF
few	NA	TRBV7-2	TRBJ1-5	TGTGCCAGCAGCTTAGGTCCGGGTTGGCAGCCCCAGCATTTT	CASSLGPGWQPQHF
NA	TRBD2	TRBV7-2	TRBJ2-1	TGTGCCAGCAGCTTACAGGGAGGTAGCGGGGCCTACAATGAGCAGTTCTTC	CASSLQGGSGAYNEQFF
NA	TRBD1	TRBV5-4	TRBJ2-7	TGTGCCAGCAGTTATGACAGGGGAGAGCAGTACTTC	CASSYDRGEQYF
NA	NA	TRBV28	TRBJ1-4	TGTGCCAGCAGTCCCCGACAGGACGGAAGGGAAAAACTGTTTTTT	CASSPRQDGREKLFF
NA	NA	TRBV28	TRBJ1-2	TGTGCCAGCACCGGGGAGGGGAGTGGCTACACCTTC	CASTGEGSGYTF
NA	TRBD2	TRBV28	TRBJ2-5	TGTGCCAGCCGGTTAAGCGGGAGGCACCAAGAGACCCAGTACTTC	CASRLSGRHQETQYF
NA	TRBD2	TRBV7-3	TRBJ2-2	TGTGCCAGCAGCTTAACGTTACTAGCGGCGAACACCGGGGAGCTGTTTTTT	CASSLTLLAANTGELFF
NA	TRBD1	TRBV27	TRBJ1-4	TGTGCCAGCAGCGGTCGACAGGGTCTTAATGAAAAACTGTTTTTT	CASSGRQGLNEKLFF
NA	TRBD1	TRBV7-2	TRBJ1-5	TGTGCCAGCAGCTCGGTGGGGGGGACAGGGGTTAATCAGCCCCAGCATTTT	CASSSVGGTGVNQPQHF
NA	NA	TRBV18	TRBJ2-3	TGTGCCAGCTCACCACTAGGAGGCACAGATACGCAGTATTTT	CASSPLGGTDTQYF
NA	TRBD1	TRBV7-9	TRBJ1-4	TGTGCCAGCAGCCGAGACAGGGGTCTCTCTAATGAAAAACTGTTTTTT	CASSRDRGLSNEKLFF
NA	TRBD1	TRBV7-2	TRBJ1-3	TGTGCCAGCAGCTCAGCAAACTCCGGGACAGGGACAGGAAACACCATATATTTT	CASSSANSGTGTGNTIYF
NA	NA	TRBV12-3/TRBV12-4	TRBJ1-2	TGTGCCAGCAGTTTGAGGGTGGATGGCTACACCTTC	CASSLRVDGYTF